This TCR beta chain originates from a study of T cell repertoires in cytomegalovirus infection. Study-wide points: CMV-specific HLA-C-restricted TCR beta clonotypes dominated the ex vivo response.

Concerning this clonotype: Antigen unknown.

V gave up 10 bases and J gave up 5 bases, with 11 bases separating them. Germline-derived CDR1 and CDR2 are MNHNY and SVGAGI (reference sequence). The CDR3 runs to 11 residues. TCRdb processed the reads anew with MiXCR; each CDR3 protein has one entry. The sample holds approximately 200,000 distinct CDR3 sequences; 20% to 25% are singletons and the top ten take roughly 18%. The chain combines TRBV6-6 with TRBJ2-5; D possibly matches TRBD1 or TRBD2 (5 bases each). Sequencing input: CD8+ T cells from PBMCs. The clonotype comes from a human donor in good health (CMV status not recorded). Some clones in this sample may be carry-over from other donors' samples. The CDR3 DNA follows: TGTGCCACCGGGGCGTGGGAGACCCAGTACTTC. Protein: CATGAWETQYF.